This record concerns one T cell receptor (beta chain) sequence. What it binds is not known. 5'RACE primed from the constant segment yielded TCR alpha and TCR beta cDNA libraries bearing sample barcodes and UMIs. TCRdb itself ran the 5' RACE reads through MiXCR, one entry per CDR3 protein. The sample lists about half a million distinct CDR3 sequences, roughly 18% seen once, with more than 9% in the top ten. This CDR3 is built from 14 residues. Germline assignment: CDR1 SGHRS and CDR2 YFSETQ. Trimming left V 3 bases short and J 4 bases short, with 13 bases between. The data belong to a study of T-cell memory formation after mild COVID-19. Overall study findings and caveats: Second-wave clones peaking on day 37 lacked confirmed SARS-CoV-2 specificity.

The chain is built from TRBV5-1 and TRBJ1-2; D is unclear. The sequencing input was PBMCs or a T cell subset sorted from them (not recorded which). This clonotype was obtained from an adult woman who had mild COVID-19 (a few samples of this study predate the infection). Cell type and time point are not known. This CDR3 reads CASSSTTQSYGYTF. The CDR3 DNA follows: TGCGCCAGCAGCTCGACGACACAAAGCTATGGCTACACCTTC.